Each of the 24 T cell receptor beta chains below was sequenced from the same sample in a study of T cells in Graves' hyperthyroidism and ophthalmopathy. Amplified TCR beta CDR3 regions derived from RNA transcripts. Researchers ran a first-round RT-PCR on the TCR CDR3 using the HTBI primer set. TCRdb independently ran MiXCR on the multiplex PCR reads; one entry per CDR3 protein. The sample holds more than 550,000 distinct CDR3 sequences, 18% seen once. Input material: blood. These receptors came from a woman in her fifties or sixties with Graves' hyperthyroidism that later progressed to Graves' ophthalmopathy.

Comments on this clonotype: An end of the junction does not agree with germline; a read error may underlie this. The chain recombines TRBV20-1 with TRBJ1-2; 9 bases are shared with TRBD1. The germline CDR1 and CDR2 sequences are DFQATT and SNEGSKA (reference sequence). The CDR3 contains 15 residues. DNA for the CDR3: TGCAGCGGGACGCGAACAGGGGGCCTGACGGATGGCTGCACCTTC. Protein: CSGTRTGGLTDGCTF.

Ten or more counts support this clonotype. The rearrangement uses TRBV7-3 and TRBJ2-5, with D perhaps TRBD1 or TRBD2 (6 bases each). Germline lookup yields CDR1 SGHTA and CDR2 FQGTGA. V was pared by 5 bases and J by 5 bases, with 12 bases between. This CDR3 is 13 amino acids long. The CDR3 spells CASSRGLLETQYF. The CDR3 nucleotides read TGTGCCAGCAGCCGGGGGCTGCTTGAGACCCAGTACTTC.

The chain carries TRBV6-1 and TRBJ1-5; the D is unclear. This CDR3 is 14 amino acids long. Per the germline V gene, CDR1 is MNHNS and CDR2 is SASEGT. V lost 1 base to trimming and J lost 4 bases, with 8 bases between them. The DNA for the CDR3 is TGTGCCAGCAGTGAAGTTGTGGGAAATCAGCCCCAGCATTTT. This encodes CASSEVVGNQPQHF.

The J gene is TRBJ1-3, the V gene TRBV6-2 or TRBV6-3, with TRBD1 as a possible D gene (6 bases). The germline V and J ends were trimmed by 7 bases and 3 bases, with 19 bases remaining between them. Germline CDR1 MNHEY, CDR2 SVGEGT. The CDR3 totals 16 residues. The CDR3 sequence: CASKNRETSGGNTIYF. The CDR3 DNA reads TGTGCCAGCAAGAACAGGGAAACTTCAGGTGGAAACACCATATATTTT.

This clonotype was detected many times. The chain couples TRBV18 to TRBJ2-7, with 10 bases that match TRBD2. The CDR3 runs to 15 residues. Trimming at V came to 0 bases and at J to 2 bases, leaving 1 base not matched to a gene. From germline, CDR1 is KGHSH and CDR2 LQKENI. The CDR3: CASSPPTSGTYEQYF. Written as DNA, the CDR3 is TGTGCCAGCTCACCACCTACTAGCGGGACCTACGAGCAGTACTTC. Combining the CDR3 with reference TRBV18 and TRBJ2-7 gives the whole variable domain NAGVMQNPRHLVRRRGQEARLRCSPMKGHSHVYWYRQLPEEGLKFMVYLQKENIIDESGMPKERFSAEFPKEGPSILRIQQVVRGDSAAYFCASSPPTSGTYEQYFGPGTRLTVT.

This clonotype was counted ten times or more. This rearrangement joins TRBV6-2 or TRBV6-3 to TRBJ2-1; D not certain. V was clipped by 2 bases and J by 6 bases, with 17 bases between them. Germline V gene data show CDR1 as MNHEY and CDR2 as SVGEGT. The CDR3 runs 16 residues. For the CDR3, the DNA is TGTGCCAGCAGTTACCGCCGTCTCCGTGGTGTCAATGAGCAGTTCTTC. Amino acids: CASSYRRLRGVNEQFF.

There are many counts of this clonotype. The V gene is TRBV2, the J gene TRBJ1-2, with TRBD1 as a possible D gene (5 bases). The V end was cut by 6 bases, the J end by 4 bases, with 9 bases between. The V gene's germline CDR1 is SNHLY and CDR2 FYNNEI. The CDR3 length is 12 residues. The CDR3 protein is CASRDNIYGYTF. Written as DNA, the CDR3 is TGTGCCAGCAGGGACAACATCTATGGCTACACCTTC. The entire variable domain, with the rest obtained from reference TRBV2 and TRBJ1-2, is as follows: EPEVTQTPSHQVTQMGQEVILRCVPISNHLYFYWYRQILGQKVEFLVSFYNNEISEKSEIFDDQFSVERPDGSNFTLKIRSTKLEDSAMYFCASRDNIYGYTFGSGTRLTVV.

This clonotype has a count of ten or more. V gene TRBV5-1 combines with J gene TRBJ1-6; D unclear. Germline V gene data show CDR1 as SGHRS and CDR2 as YFSETQ. The CDR3 loop spans 14 amino acids. V dropped 0 bases and J dropped 6 bases, with 7 bases sitting between them. The CDR3, as DNA: TGCGCCAGCAGCTTGGGTCTGATTAATTCACCCCTCCACTTT. Translating gives CASSLGLINSPLHF.

The V gene is TRBV7-2, the J gene TRBJ2-1; D unclear. Germline V gene data show CDR1 as SGHTA and CDR2 as FQGNSA. The CDR3 runs 15 residues. Between the trimmed V and J ends, which lost 3 bases and 9 bases, there was a span of 18 bases. CDR3 loop: CASSFLGQPSSEQFF. The CDR3 nucleotides read TGTGCCAGCAGCTTCCTCGGGCAGCCCTCGTCTGAGCAGTTCTTC.

This clonotype was counted ten times or more. The chain joins TRBV11-2 to TRBJ1-2, with D perhaps TRBD1 (6 bases). The CDR3 has 15 residues. Trimming removed 0 bases at V and 5 bases at J, with 13 bases between. Germline lookup yields CDR1 SGHAT and CDR2 FQNNGV. CDR3 DNA: TGTGCCAGCAGCTTAGATTGGGGGGCAGGATATGGCTACACCTTC. The encoded protein is CASSLDWGAGYGYTF. The full variable domain, its missing parts supplied by reference TRBV11-2 and TRBJ1-2, is EAGVAQSPRYKIIEKRQSVAFWCNPISGHATLYWYQQILGQGPKLLIQFQNNGVVDDSQLPKDRFSAERLKGVDSTLKIQPAKLEDSAVYLCASSLDWGAGYGYTFGSGTRLTVV.

This clonotype showed up many times. DNA of the CDR3: TGCAGTGCTAGAGATCCGGGCGGTACTAACTATGGCTACACCTTC. Amino acids: CSARDPGGTNYGYTF. This chain joins TRBV20-1 and TRBJ1-2; D unresolved. The CDR3 contains 15 residues. Trimming took off 0 bases at V and 0 bases at J, with 11 bases between the two ends. The V gene's germline CDR1 is DFQATT and CDR2 SNEGSKA (reference sequence).

This clonotype was detected ten times or more. The chain employs TRBV6-2 or TRBV6-3 and TRBJ2-7; D remains unclear. In germline, CDR1 is MNHEY, CDR2 SVGEGT. Between the trimmed V and J ends, which lost 1 base and 9 bases, there was a span of 7 bases. The CDR3 has 11 amino acids. CDR3: CASSYWQAQYF. CDR3 sequence (DNA): TGTGCCAGCAGTTACTGGCAGGCGCAGTACTTC.

A few counts support this clonotype. This sequence may be a read error, since a much larger clone differs from it by one base. The chain uses TRBV3-1 and TRBJ1-2; 10 nucleotides line up with TRBD1. Germline CDR1 is LGHDT and CDR2 is YNNKEL (reference sequence). This CDR3 comprises 14 residues. The CDR3 protein is CANSQPGTGVGYTF. The CDR3 coding sequence is TGTGCCAACAGCCAGCCCGGGACAGGGGTTGGCTACACCTTC.

The CDR3 DNA reads TGCAGTGCTAGAGATTCCCAGCGGGAGGGATACAATGAGCAGTTCTTC. Its translation is CSARDSQREGYNEQFF. The genes are TRBV20-1 and TRBJ2-1, with 10 bases lining up with TRBD2. Germline CDR1 and CDR2: DFQATT and SNEGSKA (reference sequence). This CDR3 contains 16 residues. Trimming removed 0 bases from V and 4 bases from J; junction bases left unmatched: 6.

This clonotype was recorded many times. The V gene is TRBV12-3 or TRBV12-4, the J gene TRBJ1-4; TRBD1 is a possible D gene (6 bases). This CDR3 is built from 14 residues. V dropped 6 bases and J dropped 0 bases, with 8 bases sitting between them. The CDR3 reads CASSQGSTNEKLFF. CDR3 sequence (DNA): TGTGCCAGCAGCCAGGGGTCAACTAATGAAAAACTGTTTTTT.

Details on this clonotype: This clone may be a read error of a much larger clone one base away. The chain combines TRBV27 with TRBJ2-7, with D perhaps matching TRBD1 (6 bases). The V end lost 3 bases, the J end lost 3 bases, and 15 bases lay between the germline ends. There are 15 residues in the CDR3. Germline CDR1 MNHEY, CDR2 SMNVEV (reference sequence). The CDR3 sequence: CASSFRRTEGYEQYF. DNA for the CDR3: TGTGCCAGCAGTTTCCGCCGGACAGAGGGCTACGAGCAGTACTTC.

This clonotype was observed a handful of times. V and J are TRBV9 and TRBJ1-4; 8 nucleotides match TRBD1. CDR3 length equals 14 residues. V trimming: 0 bases; J trimming: 7 bases; junction bases outside the gene matches: 2. The V gene's germline CDR1 is SGDLS and CDR2 YYNGEE. The CDR3 sequence: CASSVGRGLEKLFF. CDR3 coding DNA: TGTGCCAGCAGCGTAGGCAGGGGGCTTGAAAAACTGTTTTTT.

This clonotype was seen many times. V and J are TRBV30 and TRBJ1-1, with D uncertain. In germline, CDR1 is GTSNPN, CDR2 SVGIG (reference sequence). The CDR3 is 11 residues long. The CDR3 protein is CAEQRPRVAFF. CDR3 nucleotides: TGTGCTGAGCAGCGACCCCGAGTGGCTTTCTTT.

This rearrangement joins TRBV20-1 to TRBJ1-2, with 11 bases fitting TRBD1. V lost 6 bases to trimming and J lost 2 bases; unmatched junction nucleotides: 5. Germline loops: CDR1 DFQATT, CDR2 SNEGSKA (reference sequence). The CDR3 is made up of 14 amino acids. CDR3 amino acids: CSAEGTGGNYGYTF. CDR3 nucleotide sequence: TGCAGTGCCGAGGGGACAGGGGGGAACTATGGCTACACCTTC.

This clonotype was detected a few times. The chain is built from TRBV28 and TRBJ1-5, with unresolved D. Trimming left V 7 bases short and J 1 base short, with 8 bases between. Germline values: CDR1 MDHEN, CDR2 SYDVKM. CDR3 size: 13 residues. The CDR3 sequence is CASNPQSNQPQHF. In DNA form, the CDR3 reads TGTGCCAGCAACCCGCAGAGCAATCAGCCCCAGCATTTT.

This clonotype was recorded many times. The chain has TRBV18 and TRBJ2-7; 9 bases agree with TRBD1. Germline values: CDR1 KGHSH, CDR2 LQKENI. The J segment lost 7 bases and the V segment lost 2 bases, leaving 9 bases of the junction unmatched. The CDR3 length is 15 residues. The CDR3 sequence: CASSPRGQGPREQYF. The CDR3 DNA reads as TGTGCCAGCTCACCAAGGGGACAGGGACCTAGGGAGCAGTACTTC.

V and J are TRBV30 and TRBJ2-7; D is undetermined. Trimming cost V 2 bases and J 4 bases, with 9 bases left between them. This CDR3 has 12 amino acids. Germline V lookup: CDR1 GTSNPN, CDR2 SVGIG (reference sequence). CDR3 bases: TGTGCCTGGAGTTCGACCTATTACGAGCAGTACTTC. Its protein product is CAWSSTYYEQYF.

This clonotype has ten or more counts. The chain combines TRBV7-9 with TRBJ1-1; D not resolved. Germline lookup yields CDR1 SEHNR and CDR2 FQNEAQ (reference sequence). The V gene lost 7 bases and the J gene lost 7 bases, with 13 bases spanning the gap. CDR3 length: 12 residues. The CDR3 DNA is TGTGCCAGCACCTATTTCCTAGATGAAGCTTTCTTT. Its translation is CASTYFLDEAFF.

At least ten counts were recorded for this clonotype. This chain uses TRBV7-6 with TRBJ1-2; no definite D call. Germline values: CDR1 SGHVS, CDR2 FNYEAQ. CDR3 length equals 12 residues. With 5 bases removed from V and 4 bases from J, the gap between germline ends came to 8 bases. The CDR3 spells CASSRGSYGYTF. The CDR3 DNA reads as TGTGCCAGCAGCCGAGGATCCTATGGCTACACCTTC. The complete variable domain, with remaining parts taken from reference TRBV7-6 and TRBJ1-2, reads GAGVSQSPRYKVTKRGQDVALRCDPISGHVSLYWYRQALGQGPEFLTYFNYEAQQDKSGLPNDRFSAERPEGSISTLTIQRTEQRDSAMYRCASSRGSYGYTFGSGTRLTVV.